The entry below describes one T cell receptor beta chain. The method was immunoSEQ multiplex PCR; TCRdb's version includes in-frame clones alone and lacks a portion of them. This table holds a few hundred thousand clones, 90% found once. These data originate in a study of blood T cell repertoires in COVID-19. Across the study: Italy, Spain and the United States were the sources of the convalescent and acute COVID-19 samples.

Germline assignment: CDR1 SGHTA and CDR2 FQGNSA. The CDR3 length is 14 residues. Losses at the gene ends were 1 base for V and 5 bases for J; bases not matched to a gene: 1. The chain is built from TRBV7-2 and TRBJ1-5, with TRBD1 matching over 8 bases. What was sequenced was PBMCs or T cells enriched from blood (not recorded which). The origin of this receptor is a man aged 30-40 years who had recovered from COVID-19. CDR3 DNA sequence: TGTGCCAGCAGCTTAGGGACAGGGCATCAGCCCCAGCATTTT. Encoded protein: CASSLGTGHQPQHF.